What follows are 17 T cell receptor beta chains derived from one specimen sequenced in a study of a mutant IDH1 vaccine in newly diagnosed glioma. No cognate antigen is known for these TCRs. Time point noted: week 5, during vaccination. Doses of 300 ug of mutant IDH1 20-mer peptide were given with topical imiquimod. Some clones are missing from TCRdb's copy, which holds only in-frame ones; the method was immunoSEQ multiplex PCR. Seen here are around 50,000 clones, 85% to 90% observed once, and the top ten hold approximately 4.2%. Specimen: PBMCs, collected from a glioma patient whose treatment included an IDH1 peptide vaccine. The receptors stem from a woman in her 40s with glioma.

This chain links TRBV5-6 with TRBJ2-7; D unclear. Germline-derived CDR1 and CDR2 are SGHDT and YYEEEE. CDR3 size: 15 residues. The V gene lost 4 bases and the J gene lost 0 bases, with 14 bases spanning the gap. The CDR3 DNA reads as TGTGCCAGCAGCCGTTGGGCCACCTTCTCCTACGAGCAGTACTTC. Amino acids: CASSRWATFSYEQYF.

CDR3 residues: CASSTGTSSHEQYF. The CDR3 nucleotides are TGTGCCAGCAGCACCGGGACTAGCTCTCACGAGCAGTACTTC. V gene TRBV7-2 combines with J gene TRBJ2-7; 9 nucleotides match TRBD2. The V gene end was trimmed by 5 bases and the J gene end by 5 bases; junction bases not matched to a gene: 7. The CDR3 runs 14 residues. Germline CDR1 is SGHTA and CDR2 is FQGNSA.

This chain connects TRBV2 to TRBJ1-5, with D perhaps TRBD1 (5 bases). Germline V CDR1 and CDR2: SNHLY, FYNNEI. The CDR3 spans 14 residues. The V gene lost 3 bases and the J gene lost 1 base, with 7 bases spanning the gap. The CDR3 region has the DNA TGTGCCAGCAGTGAGGGGCGCAGCAATCAGCCCCAGCATTTT. Translated, it gives CASSEGRSNQPQHF. Full variable domain (missing parts from reference TRBV2 and TRBJ1-5): EPEVTQTPSHQVTQMGQEVILRCVPISNHLYFYWYRQILGQKVEFLVSFYNNEISEKSEIFDDQFSVERPDGSNFTLKIRSTKLEDSAMYFCASSEGRSNQPQHFGDGTRLSIL.

The V call is TRBV15, the J call TRBJ2-7; D is uncertain. The CDR3 has 18 amino acids. The V end was cut by 0 bases, the J end by 1 base, with 19 bases between. Germline V gene sequence: CDR1 LNHNV, CDR2 YYDKDF (reference sequence). In DNA form, the CDR3 reads TGTGCCACCAGCAGAGAGTCGGTGGGAAGGGTCACGTCCTACGAGCAGTACTTC. As protein: CATSRESVGRVTSYEQYF. The full variable domain, completed using reference TRBV15 and TRBJ2-7, is DAMVIQNPRYQVTQFGKPVTLSCSQTLNHNVMYWYQQKSSQAPKLLFHYYDKDFNNEADTPDNFQSRRPNTSFCFLDIRSPGLGDTAMYLCATSRESVGRVTSYEQYFGPGTRLTVT.

V gene TRBV5-1 combines with J gene TRBJ2-7; D gene unclear. The germline V and J ends were trimmed by 0 bases and 0 bases, with 10 bases remaining between them. Germline V gives CDR1 SGHRS, CDR2 YFSETQ. There are 15 residues in the CDR3. The CDR3 DNA is TGCGCCAGCAGCTTGGTAGCCAGGTACTCCTACGAGCAGTACTTC. Its protein product is CASSLVARYSYEQYF.

The chain links TRBV6-5 to TRBJ2-3; no clear D gene. The germline CDR1 and CDR2 sequences are MNHEY and SVGAGI. This CDR3 is 11 amino acids long. The ends were cut back, 2 bases at V and 6 bases at J, with 3 bases in the middle. The CDR3 spells CASSYGDTQYF. CDR3 DNA: TGTGCCAGCAGTTACGGGGATACGCAGTATTTT.

J is TRBJ2-7 and V is TRBV6-5, with D possibly TRBD2 on 5 matching bases. Germline V gives CDR1 MNHEY, CDR2 SVGAGI. Trimming shortened V by 0 bases and J by 0 bases, and 9 bases separated the two germline ends. There are 15 residues in the CDR3. The CDR3 protein is CASSYSNRGSYEQYF. The CDR3 nucleotides read TGTGCCAGCAGTTACTCGAACCGGGGCTCCTACGAGCAGTACTTC.

The V and J genes are TRBV5-1 and TRBJ2-1, with 10 bases aligning to TRBD2. This CDR3 has 17 amino acids. Germline V gene data show CDR1 as SGHRS and CDR2 as YFSETQ. V lost 4 bases, J lost 2 bases, and 9 bases stayed unmatched. This CDR3 reads CASSPGGSGRAYNEQFF. CDR3 in DNA: TGCGCCAGCAGCCCGGGTGGGAGCGGGAGGGCCTACAATGAGCAGTTCTTC. Complete variable domain (other parts from reference TRBV5-1 and TRBJ2-1): KAGVTQTPRYLIKTRGQQVTLSCSPISGHRSVSWYQQTPGQGLQFLFEYFSETQRNKGNFPGRFSGRQFSNSRSEMNVSTLELGDSALYLCASSPGGSGRAYNEQFFGPGTRLTVL.

V usage is TRBV5-1 and J usage is TRBJ2-7; the match to TRBD2 covers 8 bases. The V and J ends lost 2 bases and 3 bases, in that order; junction bases with no gene match: 7. CDR1 and CDR2 from the germline V gene are SGHRS and YFSETQ. This CDR3 spans 15 amino acids. CDR3 amino acids: CASSFPRGGFYEQYF. DNA of the CDR3: TGCGCCAGCAGCTTCCCCCGGGGGGGCTTCTACGAGCAGTACTTC.

The genes are TRBV18 and TRBJ2-1; D call uncertain. Germline values: CDR1 KGHSH, CDR2 LQKENI. This CDR3 comprises 15 residues. Trimming left V 3 bases short and J 5 bases short, with 14 bases between. The CDR3 DNA is TGTGCCAGCTCACCCCCGGTAGGGTTTAACAATGAGCAGTTCTTC. Its translation: CASSPPVGFNNEQFF. Using reference TRBV18 and TRBJ2-1 for the parts outside the CDR3, the full variable domain is NAGVMQNPRHLVRRRGQEARLRCSPMKGHSHVYWYRQLPEEGLKFMVYLQKENIIDESGMPKERFSAEFPKEGPSILRIQQVVRGDSAAYFCASSPPVGFNNEQFFGPGTRLTVL.

This clone came up once. The genes are TRBV4-1 and TRBJ2-2; D tentatively reads TRBD1 or TRBD2 (6 bases each). This CDR3 contains 18 residues. In germline, CDR1 is MGHRA, CDR2 YSYEKL. V was shortened by 1 base and J by 5 bases, with 20 bases between the two germline ends. The CDR3 sequence is CASSQVRGALKRTGELFF. CDR3 bases: TGCGCCAGCAGCCAAGTGAGGGGGGCGCTGAAACGTACCGGGGAGCTGTTTTTT.

This chain uses TRBV4-2 with TRBJ1-3; the match to TRBD1 covers 7 bases. The CDR3 covers 17 residues. The germline gives CDR1 LGHNA, CDR2 YNFKEQ. The V and J ends lost 4 bases and 2 bases, in that order; junction bases with no gene match: 11. In DNA form, the CDR3 reads TGTGCCAGCAGCCTAGGGGGCCAGGGGAGCCCTGGAAACACCATATATTTT. Protein sequence: CASSLGGQGSPGNTIYF.

The J gene is TRBJ1-4, the V gene TRBV7-9; D gene ambiguous. V lost 2 bases and J 3 bases, leaving 16 bases between the germline ends. CDR1 and CDR2 from the germline V gene are SEHNR and FQNEAQ (reference sequence). The CDR3 length is 17 residues. The DNA of the CDR3 is TGTGCCAGCAGCTTATCACGGGGTTCTTCGGCTAATGAAAAACTGTTTTTT. Translated: CASSLSRGSSANEKLFF.

V is TRBV23-1 and J is TRBJ1-1, with D possibly matching TRBD1 (5 bases). TRBV23-1 is identified as an open reading frame with a role that is uncertain. V dropped 6 bases and J dropped 0 bases, with 14 bases sitting between them. This CDR3 is 15 amino acids long. The CDR3 here is CASSPMGPVNTEAFF. The CDR3 DNA is TGCGCCAGCAGCCCCATGGGGCCAGTGAACACTGAAGCTTTCTTT.

The chain couples TRBV2 to TRBJ1-3; D unclear. Germline CDR1 is SNHLY and CDR2 is FYNNEI. This CDR3 is built from 14 residues. V lost 8 bases and J 0 bases, leaving 11 bases between the germline ends. The DNA of the CDR3 is TGTGCCAGCGGCAGGAGTTACTCTGGAAACACCATATATTTT. Its translation is CASGRSYSGNTIYF.

The chain couples TRBV5-6 to TRBJ1-2, with D perhaps TRBD1 (5 bases). The CDR3 totals 13 residues. The germline V gene encodes CDR1 SGHDT and CDR2 YYEEEE. Trimming cost V 4 bases and J 2 bases, with 9 bases left between them. DNA of the CDR3: TGTGCCAGCAGCCCTGACAGCAACTATGGCTACACCTTC. Protein sequence: CASSPDSNYGYTF. Variable domain in full (rest from reference TRBV5-6 and TRBJ1-2): DAGVTQSPTHLIKTRGQQVTLRCSPKSGHDTVSWYQQALGQGPQFIFQYYEEEERQRGNFPDRFSGHQFPNYSSELNVNALLLGDSALYLCASSPDSNYGYTFGSGTRLTVV.

This chain uses TRBV6-5 with TRBJ2-2; 10 positions match TRBD1. The CDR3 covers 15 residues. V shed 4 bases, J shed 5 bases, and the junction held 4 bases outside the gene matches. The V gene's germline CDR1 is MNHEY and CDR2 SVGAGI. Written as DNA, the CDR3 is TGTGCCAGCAGTTCGGACAGGGGGGGAACCGGGGAGCTGTTTTTT. The encoded protein is CASSSDRGGTGELFF.